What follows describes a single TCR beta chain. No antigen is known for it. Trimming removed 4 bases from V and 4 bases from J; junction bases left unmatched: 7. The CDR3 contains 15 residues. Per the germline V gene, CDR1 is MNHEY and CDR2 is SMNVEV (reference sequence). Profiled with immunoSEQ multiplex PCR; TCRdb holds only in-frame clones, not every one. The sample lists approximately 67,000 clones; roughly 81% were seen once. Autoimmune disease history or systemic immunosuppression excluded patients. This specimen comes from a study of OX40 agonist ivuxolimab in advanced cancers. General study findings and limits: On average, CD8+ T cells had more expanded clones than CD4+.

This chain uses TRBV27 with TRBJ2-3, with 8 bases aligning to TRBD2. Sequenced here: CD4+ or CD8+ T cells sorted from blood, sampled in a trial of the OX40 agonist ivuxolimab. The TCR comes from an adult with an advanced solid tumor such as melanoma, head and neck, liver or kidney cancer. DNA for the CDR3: TGTGCCAGCAGTTCCCCAAGCGGGAGCGCAGATACGCAGTATTTT. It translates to CASSSPSGSADTQYF.